Presented here are 32 T cell receptor beta chains from one specimen sequenced in a study of blood T cell repertoires in COVID-19. Using immunoSEQ multiplex PCR, the repertoire was profiled, and TCRdb retains in-frame clones only, with some absent. The repertoire holds a few hundred thousand clones, with over 75% as singletons. The sample taken for sequencing was PBMCs or T cells enriched from blood (not recorded which). Every receptor here comes from a woman in her thirties or forties who had recovered from COVID-19.

The rearrangement joins TRBV2 to TRBJ1-2, with D unresolved. The V end was cut by 0 bases, the J end by 6 bases, with 8 bases between. CDR3 length equals 13 residues. The germline gives CDR1 SNHLY, CDR2 FYNNEI. CDR3 amino acids: CASSEAPRDGYTF. The CDR3, as DNA: TGTGCCAGCAGTGAAGCACCGAGGGATGGCTACACCTTC.

V gene TRBV21-1 combines with J gene TRBJ2-7; the table's D call of TRBD1 was not tested on the DNA. TRBV21-1 represents a pseudogene. There are 18 residues in the CDR3. The CDR3 DNA sequence: TGTGCCAGCAGCAAATGGGGCGGTCGGGACAGGGTGCAGAACGAGCAGTACTTC. Its protein product is CASSKWGGRDRVQNEQYF.

The CDR3: CASSYRDRYEQYF. The CDR3 bases are TGTGCCAGCAGTTACCGGGACAGGTACGAGCAGTACTTC. The chain uses TRBV6-5 and TRBJ2-7; TRBD1 matches 8 bases. This CDR3 contains 13 residues. The germline gives CDR1 MNHEY, CDR2 SVGAGI. Trimming cost V 2 bases and J 4 bases; bases outside gene matches: 1.

V gene TRBV27 combines with J gene TRBJ2-7; 7 bases align to TRBD1. V shed 5 bases and J 4 bases; nucleotides not matched to a gene: 8. CDR1 and CDR2 (germline): MNHEY, SMNVEV (reference sequence). There are 14 residues in the CDR3. CDR3 amino acids: CASSIAQGWYEQYF. DNA of the CDR3: TGTGCCAGCAGTATCGCACAGGGGTGGTACGAGCAGTACTTC.

The chain joins TRBV3-1 (or the pseudogene TRBV3-2) to TRBJ2-5; 12 bases fit TRBD1. V gave up 9 bases and J gave up 5 bases; unmatched junction bases: 10. CDR1 LGHDT and CDR2 YNNKEL come from the germline V gene (reference sequence). The CDR3 has 15 residues. For the CDR3, the DNA is TGTGCCAGTAAGGGACAGGGGGCGCGAGAGGAGACCCAGTACTTC. Amino acids: CASKGQGAREETQYF.

This chain uses TRBV5-6 with TRBJ1-5; tentatively, D is TRBD1 (5 bases). The CDR3 is 14 amino acids. The V end lost 2 bases, the J end lost 3 bases, and 9 bases lay between the germline ends. The germline V gene has CDR1 SGHDT and CDR2 YYEEEE. The CDR3 is CASSFGANNQPQHF. As DNA, the CDR3 is TGTGCCAGCAGCTTTGGGGCAAACAATCAGCCCCAGCATTTT.

In DNA, the CDR3 is TGCAGTGCTAGTACTGGTCTCGGCAATCAGCCCCAGCATTTT. It yields the protein CSASTGLGNQPQHF. V gene TRBV20-1 combines with J gene TRBJ1-5; D is unclear. Germline V CDR1 and CDR2: DFQATT, SNEGSKA (reference sequence). CDR3 length: 14 residues. V shed 3 bases and J shed 2 bases, with 11 bases lying between them.

J is TRBJ2-5 and V is TRBV24-1; D unresolved. Germline values: CDR1 KGHDR, CDR2 SFDVKD. With 3 bases removed from V and 3 bases from J, the gap between germline ends came to 7 bases. This CDR3 is built from 13 residues. CDR3 nucleotides: TGTGCCACCAGTGATCCCCTAAAAGAGACCCAGTACTTC. Protein product: CATSDPLKETQYF.

The rearrangement uses TRBV5-5 and TRBJ1-1; 8 bases line up with TRBD1. Trimming removed 5 bases from V and 3 bases from J; junction bases left unmatched: 3. This CDR3 has 13 residues. Germline values: CDR1 SGHKS, CDR2 YYEKEE (reference sequence). The CDR3 DNA reads as TGTGCCAGCAGGGACAGGGTGGACACTGAAGCTTTCTTT. Translation: CASRDRVDTEAFF.

This clone appeared a single time. The chain couples TRBV4-3 to TRBJ1-4, with D uncertain. The CDR3 extends over 15 amino acids. With 1 base removed from V and 7 bases from J, the gap between germline ends came to 13 bases. Germline CDR1 and CDR2: LGHNA and YSLEER. This CDR3 reads CASSQVSLAGEKLFF. The CDR3 DNA follows: TGCGCCAGCAGCCAAGTTTCTTTAGCGGGTGAAAAACTGTTTTTT.

This clone is a singleton in its sample. The J gene is TRBJ1-4, the V gene TRBV20-1; TRBD1 agrees at 10 bases. J gave up 8 bases and V 3 bases, and 21 bases lay outside the gene matches. The germline V gene encodes CDR1 DFQATT and CDR2 SNEGSKA (reference sequence). This CDR3 is 19 amino acids long. CDR3 loop: CSASHWIFEGQGEREKLFF. The DNA of the CDR3 is TGCAGTGCTAGTCATTGGATATTTGAAGGACAGGGGGAACGGGAAAAACTGTTTTTT.

The chain employs TRBV10-2 and TRBJ2-5, with D perhaps TRBD1 (5 bases). The V end was cut by 6 bases, the J end by 2 bases, with 10 bases between. Germline lookup yields CDR1 WSHSY and CDR2 SAAADI. CDR3 size: 13 residues. CDR3 sequence: CASRRTRQETQYF. The DNA of the CDR3 is TGCGCCAGCAGGAGGACAAGGCAAGAGACCCAGTACTTC.

The chain is built from TRBV6-5 and TRBJ1-4; no definite D call. The CDR3 totals 13 residues. Germline V lookup: CDR1 MNHEY, CDR2 SVGAGI. The V and J ends lost 0 bases and 8 bases respectively, with 7 bases between them. CDR3 amino acids: CASSYSRGEKLFF. CDR3 DNA sequence: TGTGCCAGCAGTTACTCGAGAGGAGAAAAACTGTTTTTT.

The chain carries TRBV2 and TRBJ2-2; 14 positions agree with TRBD2. The germline gives CDR1 SNHLY, CDR2 FYNNEI. V shed 3 bases, J shed 9 bases, and the junction held 9 bases outside the gene matches. The CDR3 spans 17 residues. CDR3 in amino acids: CASSEGGLAGVIRELFF. The CDR3 nucleotides are TGTGCCAGCAGTGAGGGGGGACTAGCGGGAGTTATCAGGGAGCTGTTTTTT.

The chain couples TRBV19 to TRBJ2-3; D is possibly TRBD1 (6 bases). CDR1 and CDR2 (germline): LNHDA, SQIVND (reference sequence). Trimming cost V 5 bases and J 2 bases, with 11 bases left between them. CDR3 length equals 14 residues. The CDR3 loop is CASSPDRSTDTQYF. The CDR3 coding sequence is TGTGCCAGTAGTCCCGACAGGTCCACAGATACGCAGTATTTT. Filled out from reference TRBV19 and TRBJ2-3, the complete variable domain reads DGGITQSPKYLFRKEGQNVTLSCEQNLNHDAMYWYRQDPGQGLRLIYYSQIVNDFQKGDIAEGYSVSREKKESFPLTVTSAQKNPTAFYLCASSPDRSTDTQYFGPGTRLTVL.

The gene calls are TRBV9 and TRBJ2-7, with TRBD1 identical over 8 bases. Germline assignment: CDR1 SGDLS and CDR2 YYNGEE. The J segment lost 5 bases and the V segment lost 3 bases, leaving 4 bases of the junction unmatched. The CDR3 contains 13 residues. The DNA for the CDR3 is TGTGCCAGCAGCGAGGAGACAGGGGACGAGCAGTACTTC. Translation gives CASSEETGDEQYF.

CDR3 coding DNA: TGTGCCAGCAGCCTCCGGTTAGGGGCAACCCAAGAGACCCAGTACTTC. Protein: CASSLRLGATQETQYF. The genes are TRBV3-1 (or the pseudogene TRBV3-2) and TRBJ2-5, with a possible D match to TRBD1 (5 bases). Germline-derived CDR1 and CDR2 are LGHDT and YNNKEL (reference sequence). Trimming cost V 4 bases and J 1 base, with 16 bases left between them. The CDR3 consists of 16 residues.

J is TRBJ1-1 and V is TRBV11-2; weak D call: TRBD1 (6 bases). In germline, CDR1 is SGHAT, CDR2 FQNNGV. V lost 5 bases and J lost 5, with 12 bases in between. The CDR3 length is 13 residues. The CDR3 DNA is TGTGCCAGCAGCCTATCAAGGGGGACTGAAGCTTTCTTT. Translated: CASSLSRGTEAFF.

The chain is built from TRBV19 and TRBJ2-4; 7 nucleotides align to TRBD2. Trimming took 1 base from V and 9 from J; bases not matched to a gene: 9. CDR3 length: 15 residues. Germline values: CDR1 LNHDA, CDR2 SQIVND (reference sequence). The CDR3 region has the DNA TGTGCCAGTAGTATAGCGGGAGGAGCTGGGAGCATTCAGTACTTC. Protein product: CASSIAGGAGSIQYF.

In its sample, this clone was seen once. The CDR3 region has the DNA TGCGCCAGCAGCCCGACTAGCGCTCGCACAGATACGCAGTATTTT. Translating it yields CASSPTSARTDTQYF. V gene TRBV4-1 combines with J gene TRBJ2-3, with 8 bases that match TRBD2. Germline CDR1 reads MGHRA; CDR2 reads YSYEKL. The CDR3 totals 15 residues. Losses at the gene ends were 4 bases for V and 1 base for J; bases not matched to a gene: 4.

The chain links TRBV6-1 to TRBJ1-4, with D unresolved. The V end was cut by 2 bases, the J end by 4 bases, with 14 bases between. Per the germline V gene, CDR1 is MNHNS and CDR2 is SASEGT. This CDR3 has 16 residues. As DNA, the CDR3 is TGTGCCAGCAGTGAACTGGTGTCAGTGGTTAATGAAAAACTGTTTTTT. Encoded protein: CASSELVSVVNEKLFF.

The chain recombines TRBV7-2 with TRBJ2-3; D possibly corresponds to TRBD2 (5 bases). The CDR3 contains 13 residues. V lost 5 bases and J lost 3, with 9 bases in between. The germline gives CDR1 SGHTA, CDR2 FQGNSA. The CDR3 is CASSTRGTDTQYF. The CDR3 DNA is TGTGCCAGCAGCACTCGGGGAACAGATACGCAGTATTTT.

Of note for this clone: At one end the junction does not follow the germline gene, possibly because of a read error. The J gene is TRBJ2-1, the V gene TRBV6-1; 10 positions match TRBD1. The CDR3 contains 14 residues. Germline V lookup: CDR1 MNHNS, CDR2 SASEGT. CDR3 loop: CASSEGQGPLSLVF. As DNA, the CDR3 is TGTGCCAGCAGTGAGGGACAGGGGCCCCTCAGTCTGGTCTTC.

V gene TRBV5-6 combines with J gene TRBJ2-3; 8 bases line up with TRBD2. CDR3 length equals 16 residues. The ends lost 0 bases at V and 1 base at J; junction bases unmatched: 4. Germline assignment: CDR1 SGHDT and CDR2 YYEEEE. The CDR3 protein is CASSLAGGSRTDTQYF. The DNA of the CDR3 is TGTGCCAGCAGCTTGGCGGGGGGGTCCCGCACAGATACGCAGTATTTT. Full variable domain (missing parts from reference TRBV5-6 and TRBJ2-3): DAGVTQSPTHLIKTRGQQVTLRCSPKSGHDTVSWYQQALGQGPQFIFQYYEEEERQRGNFPDRFSGHQFPNYSSELNVNALLLGDSALYLCASSLAGGSRTDTQYFGPGTRLTVL.

The chain uses TRBV2 and TRBJ1-6; the D gene is possibly TRBD1 (5 bases). The CDR3 has 15 amino acids. In germline, CDR1 is SNHLY, CDR2 FYNNEI. Trimming removed 6 bases at V and 6 bases at J, with 15 bases between. The CDR3 spells CASSLADISNSPLHF. The CDR3 DNA is TGTGCCAGCAGCTTGGCGGACATCAGTAATTCACCCCTCCACTTT.

This clone appeared a single time. V gene TRBV7-2 combines with J gene TRBJ1-1, with 10 bases that match TRBD1. J was trimmed by 7 bases and V by 3 bases; bases with no gene match: 2. This CDR3 spans 13 amino acids. Germline values: CDR1 SGHTA, CDR2 FQGNSA. CDR3 protein: CASSFRDRGEAFF. The DNA of the CDR3 is TGTGCCAGCAGCTTCCGGGACAGGGGTGAAGCTTTCTTT.

CDR3 nucleotides: TGTGCCAGCAGCTTCGGACAGGCTGGGCAGCCCCAGCATTTT. Protein: CASSFGQAGQPQHF. The genes are TRBV3-1 (or the pseudogene TRBV3-2) and TRBJ1-5; 7 bases line up with TRBD1. J lost 7 bases, V lost 5 bases, and 8 bases had no gene match. The CDR3 is 14 residues long. Germline CDR1 and CDR2: LGHDT and YNNKEL (reference sequence).

Only one count was recorded for this clone. The V and J genes are TRBV5-8 and TRBJ1-2; the D is unclear. Germline V gives CDR1 SGHTS, CDR2 YDEGEE. Trimming took off 0 bases at V and 0 bases at J, with 12 bases between the two ends. The CDR3 runs to 16 residues. The DNA for the CDR3 is TGTGCCAGCAGCTTGGATTGGGCAGAGACTAACTATGGCTACACCTTC. This gives the protein CASSLDWAETNYGYTF.

The genes are TRBV7-9 and TRBJ1-1, with D possibly TRBD1 on 6 matching bases. The V and J ends lost 2 bases and 2 bases respectively, with 12 bases between them. The CDR3 contains 15 residues. Germline assignment: CDR1 SEHNR and CDR2 FQNEAQ (reference sequence). In nucleotides, the CDR3 is TGTGCCAGCAGCTTATGGGCAGGGACAAACACTGAAGCTTTCTTT. Protein product: CASSLWAGTNTEAFF.

The V and J genes are TRBV12-3 or TRBV12-4 and TRBJ1-1, with a weak D call TRBD1 (5 bases). The CDR3 has 10 amino acids. The V gene lost 8 bases and the J gene lost 10 bases, with 11 bases spanning the gap. The CDR3 spells CASGMGGAFF. Here the CDR3 DNA reads TGTGCCAGCGGCATGGGGGGAGCTTTCTTT.

The V and J genes are TRBV29-1 and TRBJ1-1, with D possibly being TRBD1 (5 bases). V was trimmed by 2 bases and J by 1 base, leaving 8 bases between them. Germline V lookup: CDR1 SQVTM, CDR2 ANQGSEA. This CDR3 region has 13 residues. The CDR3 reads CSVELGQNTEAFF. The CDR3 nucleotides are TGCAGCGTTGAATTAGGACAGAACACTGAAGCTTTCTTT.

The chain carries TRBV4-3 and TRBJ1-2, with TRBD1 identical over 9 bases. V trimming: 3 bases; J trimming: 4 bases; junction bases outside the gene matches: 9. This CDR3 is 16 amino acids long. The germline V gene has CDR1 LGHNA and CDR2 YSLEER. The CDR3: CASSQGRTGAGYGYTF. Here the CDR3 DNA reads TGCGCCAGCAGCCAGGGCCGGACAGGGGCGGGCTATGGCTACACCTTC.